A selection of T cell receptor beta chains follows, all from one sample in a study of cytomegalovirus exposure and HLA in healthy donors. Measured with immunoSEQ multiplex PCR; TCRdb has only the in-frame clones, and not every one. The repertoire has approximately 140,000 clones, about 75% of them found once; the top ten carry roughly 4%. The sample comprised PBMCs. The receptors here all came from a man younger than 35 in good health and CMV-seronegative. CDR3s include the opening cysteine and the closing phenylalanine or tryptophan. A D gene is named only where the DNA matches it firmly. Not every row has a clone size; where given, it reads once, few, many or a size class.

clone_size	d_call	j_call	v_call	cdr3_nt	cdr3_aa
-	TRBD1	TRBJ2-7	TRBV7-6	TGTGCCAGCAGCAGCAGGCAGGGGGCGGAAGAGCAGTACTTC	CASSSRQGAEEQYF
-	TRBD1	TRBJ2-6	TRBV19	TGTGCCAGTAGTATCGGGACAGGGAGCTCTGGGGCCAACGTCCTGACTTTC	CASSIGTGSSGANVLTF
-	-	TRBJ2-7	TRBV6-5	TGTGCCAGCAGGACGACAGGCTACGAGCAGTACTTC	CASRTTGYEQYF
-	TRBD1	TRBJ2-3	TRBV5-4	TGTGCCAGCAGCTTTGGGACAGGGGGGGATACGCAGTATTTT	CASSFGTGGDTQYF
-	-	TRBJ2-6	TRBV5-4	TGTGCCAGCAGCTTGGAGCCCGGGTACTCTGGGGCCAACGTCCTGACTTTC	CASSLEPGYSGANVLTF
-	TRBD1	TRBJ2-5	TRBV7-2	TGTGCCAGCAGCCGACCCACAGGGGCAAAGACCCAGTACTTC	CASSRPTGAKTQYF
-	-	TRBJ2-1	TRBV10-3	TGTGCCATCAGTGAGTCTTCTAGGAGCTCCTACAATGAGCAGTTCTTC	CAISESSRSSYNEQFF
few	-	TRBJ1-4	TRBV10-3	TGTGCCATCAGTGCACAGGGACCGACAAGTACCAATGAAAAACTGTTTTTT	CAISAQGPTSTNEKLFF
-	-	TRBJ1-1	TRBV7-8	TGTGCCAGCAGCTTAGACAGGAACACTGAAGCTTTCTTT	CASSLDRNTEAFF
-	-	TRBJ1-5	TRBV10-3	TGTGCCATCAGTGGGGGGGGGAGGGAGCCCCAGCATTTT	CAISGGGREPQHF
-	TRBD2	TRBJ2-2	TRBV5-1	TGCGCCAGCACCGGACTAGCCGCGAACACCGGGGAGCTGTTTTTT	CASTGLAANTGELFF
-	TRBD1	TRBJ2-2	TRBV5-1	TGCGCCAGCAGCTTGGGGGACAGGGGGTACACCGGGGAGCTGTTTTTT	CASSLGDRGYTGELFF
-	-	TRBJ2-7	TRBV4-1	TGCGCCAGCAGCCAAGGACTGGATGGCTACGAGCAGTACTTC	CASSQGLDGYEQYF
-	TRBD1	TRBJ1-4	TRBV4-2	TGTGCCAGCAGCCACTCACCACAGGGGGTCGGACGGGAAAAACTGTTTTTT	CASSHSPQGVGREKLFF
-	TRBD1	TRBJ1-6	TRBV6-6	TGTGCCGGAAAGAAACAGGGGGCGAGAGATAATTCACCCCTCCACTTT	CAGKKQGARDNSPLHF
-	-	TRBJ1-1	TRBV5-1	TGCGCCAGCAGCTTACTCGGAGCTATGAACACTGAAGCTTTCTTT	CASSLLGAMNTEAFF
-	-	TRBJ1-1	TRBV30	TGTGCCTGGAGCAACATGGGGGCCGAAGCTTTCTTT	CAWSNMGAEAFF
-	-	TRBJ1-2	TRBV5-6	TGTGCCAGCAGCTTGGAGGTCGCGCAGCCTAGCCTCTATGGCTACACCTTC	CASSLEVAQPSLYGYTF
-	TRBD1	TRBJ2-7	TRBV5-4	TGTGCCAGCAGCCTGGGACAGGGTCGGTCGGGCGAGCAGTACTTC	CASSLGQGRSGEQYF
-	-	TRBJ2-7	TRBV5-1	TGCGCCAGCAGCTTGGGGTCGGGCGAGCAGTACTTC	CASSLGSGEQYF
-	-	TRBJ1-4	TRBV5-5	TGTGCCAGCAGCTTTCGAGGAAATAATGAAAAACTGTTTTTT	CASSFRGNNEKLFF
-	-	TRBJ2-5	TRBV7-3	TGTGCCAGCAGTCTAAATACCGGGACTCCCTTTTACTTC	CASSLNTGTPFYF
-	-	TRBJ2-7	TRBV7-8	TGTGCCAGCAGCGCTGAATGGGACGAGGGACACGAGCAGTACTTC	CASSAEWDEGHEQYF
few	TRBD2	TRBJ2-1	TRBV7-7	TGTGCCAGCAGCTTAGGCGGGGGGGCACATGAGCAGTTCTTC	CASSLGGGAHEQFF
-	-	TRBJ1-2	TRBV4-2	TGTGCCAGCAGCCAAGAGGGCATTAATGGCTACACCTTC	CASSQEGINGYTF
-	-	TRBJ1-5	TRBV6-5	TGTGCCAGCAGTTTATCAGGTAGCAATCAGCCCCAGCATTTT	CASSLSGSNQPQHF
-	-	TRBJ2-7	TRBV7-7	TGTGCCAGCAGCCCCTTGGGAGCCACTACCGAGCAGTACTTC	CASSPLGATTEQYF
-	TRBD2	TRBJ2-1	TRBV7-2	TGTGCCAGCAGCTTAGAGGCTAGCGGCCAGAATGAGCAGTTCTTC	CASSLEASGQNEQFF
-	TRBD1	TRBJ1-5	TRBV7-9	TGTGCCAGCAGCTTAGGCAATGACAGGGGGGATAGCAATCAGCCCCAGCATTTT	CASSLGNDRGDSNQPQHF
-	TRBD1	TRBJ1-1	TRBV30	TGTGCCTGCCTCCGGGACAGGGACACATTTTCGGGCACTGAAGCTTTCTTT	CACLRDRDTFSGTEAFF
-	-	TRBJ2-2	TRBV7-9	TGTGCCAGCAGCCTTCAGGGTGACACCGGGGAGCTGTTTTTT	CASSLQGDTGELFF
few	-	TRBJ2-7	TRBV19	TGTGCCAGTAGTGTGGTCTTCCGGGGCTACGAGCAGTACTTC	CASSVVFRGYEQYF
medium-sized	TRBD2	TRBJ2-1	TRBV10-2	TGCGCCAGCAAGGGACTAGCGGGGGGCGGTCCCTACAATGAGCAGTTCTTC	CASKGLAGGGPYNEQFF
once	-	TRBJ2-7	TRBV28	TGTGCCAGCAGTTTTAGGGGTAACGACTACGAGCAGTACTTC	CASSFRGNDYEQYF
-	TRBD2	TRBJ2-7	TRBV5-1	TGCGCCAGCAGCCCCGGGACTAGTGATGCTTACGAGCAGTACTTC	CASSPGTSDAYEQYF
-	TRBD1	TRBJ2-7	TRBV6-5	TGTGCCAGCAGGGGGACAGGGGGCGACGAGCAGTACTTC	CASRGTGGDEQYF
-	-	TRBJ2-1	TRBV14	TGTGCCAGCAGCCAAGACTTTGGGCACTACAATGAGCAGTTCTTC	CASSQDFGHYNEQFF
-	-	TRBJ1-3	TRBV11-3	TGTGCCAGCAGCTTAGAGGGGACTCTAGGACTGTTCTCTGGAAACACCATATATTTT	CASSLEGTLGLFSGNTIYF
-	TRBD1	TRBJ2-7	TRBV5-6	TGTGCCAGCAGCTTGGGGGACAGTTATAGCTCCTACGAGCAGTACTTC	CASSLGDSYSSYEQYF
-	TRBD1	TRBJ1-1	TRBV19	TGTGCCAGTAGTGACAGGGGGCAAAATTGGTGGGGCACTGAAGCTTTCTTT	CASSDRGQNWWGTEAFF
-	TRBD1	TRBJ2-7	TRBV5-6	TGTGCCAGCAGCTTGGACAGGGGTTACGAGCAGTACTTC	CASSLDRGYEQYF
-	TRBD1	TRBJ2-3	TRBV28	TGTGCCAGCAGTCTAGGGGGACAGGGCACAGATACGCAGTATTTT	CASSLGGQGTDTQYF
-	-	TRBJ1-2	TRBV9	TGTGCCAGCAGCGTAGAGCCGGTAAACTATGGCTACACCTTC	CASSVEPVNYGYTF
-	TRBD1	TRBJ2-7	TRBV4-1	TGCGCCAGCAGCCAAGATAAAGGGACAGGGACCTACGAGCAGTACTTC	CASSQDKGTGTYEQYF
-	-	TRBJ1-3	TRBV19	TGTGCCAGTAGTATAGCCCGGACAGCTGGAAACACCATATATTTT	CASSIARTAGNTIYF